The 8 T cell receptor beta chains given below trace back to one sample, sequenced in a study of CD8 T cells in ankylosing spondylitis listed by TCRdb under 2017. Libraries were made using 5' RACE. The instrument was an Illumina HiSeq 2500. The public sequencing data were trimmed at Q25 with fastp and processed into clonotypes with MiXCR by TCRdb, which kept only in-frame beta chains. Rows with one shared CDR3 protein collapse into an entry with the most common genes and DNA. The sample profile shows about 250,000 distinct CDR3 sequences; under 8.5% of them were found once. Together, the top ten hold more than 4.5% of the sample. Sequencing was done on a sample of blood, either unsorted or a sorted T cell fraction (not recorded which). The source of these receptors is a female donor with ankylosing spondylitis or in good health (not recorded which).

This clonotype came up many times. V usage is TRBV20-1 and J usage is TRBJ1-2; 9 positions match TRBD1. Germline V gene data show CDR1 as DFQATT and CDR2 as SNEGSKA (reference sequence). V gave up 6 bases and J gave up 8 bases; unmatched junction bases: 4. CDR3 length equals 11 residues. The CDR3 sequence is CSAGQGIGYTF. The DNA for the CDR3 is TGCAGTGCAGGACAGGGGATCGGCTACACCTTC.

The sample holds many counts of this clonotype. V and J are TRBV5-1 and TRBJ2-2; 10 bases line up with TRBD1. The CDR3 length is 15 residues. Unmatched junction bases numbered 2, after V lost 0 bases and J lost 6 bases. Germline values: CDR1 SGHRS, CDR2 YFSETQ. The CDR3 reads CASSLVGQGSGELFF. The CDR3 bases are TGCGCCAGCAGCTTGGTGGGACAGGGGTCCGGGGAGCTGTTTTTT.

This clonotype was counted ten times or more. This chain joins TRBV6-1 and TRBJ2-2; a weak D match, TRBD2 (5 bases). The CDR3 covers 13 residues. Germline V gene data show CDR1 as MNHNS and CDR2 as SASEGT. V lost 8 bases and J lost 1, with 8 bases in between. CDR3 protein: CASGRENTGELFF. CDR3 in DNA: TGTGCCAGCGGACGGGAGAACACCGGGGAGCTGTTTTTT.

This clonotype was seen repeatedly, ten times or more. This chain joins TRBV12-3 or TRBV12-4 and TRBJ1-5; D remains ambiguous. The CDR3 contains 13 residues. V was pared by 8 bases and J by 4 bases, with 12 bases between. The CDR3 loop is CASSKEGNQPQHF. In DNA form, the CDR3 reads TGTGCCAGCTCGAAAGAGGGAAATCAGCCCCAGCATTTT.

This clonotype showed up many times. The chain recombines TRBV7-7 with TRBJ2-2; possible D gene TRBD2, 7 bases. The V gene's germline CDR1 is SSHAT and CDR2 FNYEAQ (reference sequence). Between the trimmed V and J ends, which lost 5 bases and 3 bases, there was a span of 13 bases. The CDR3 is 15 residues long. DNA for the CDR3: TGTGCCAGCAGCCGGGGGGCGGGCGACACCGGGGAGCTGTTTTTT. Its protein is CASSRGAGDTGELFF.

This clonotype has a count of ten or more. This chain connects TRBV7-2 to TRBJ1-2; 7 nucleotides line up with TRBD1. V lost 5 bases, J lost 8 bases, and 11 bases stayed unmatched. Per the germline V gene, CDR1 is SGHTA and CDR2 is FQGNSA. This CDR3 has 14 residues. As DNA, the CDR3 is TGTGCCAGCAGCCAGACTACAGGGGAGAGAGGCTACACCTTC. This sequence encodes CASSQTTGERGYTF.

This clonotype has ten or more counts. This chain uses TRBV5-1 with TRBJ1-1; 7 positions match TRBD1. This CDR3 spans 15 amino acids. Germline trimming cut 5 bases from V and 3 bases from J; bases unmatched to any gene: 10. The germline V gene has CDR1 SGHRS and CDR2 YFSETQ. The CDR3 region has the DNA TGCGCCAGCAGTTACACGACAGGGCGGGACACTGAAGCTTTCTTT. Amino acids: CASSYTTGRDTEAFF.

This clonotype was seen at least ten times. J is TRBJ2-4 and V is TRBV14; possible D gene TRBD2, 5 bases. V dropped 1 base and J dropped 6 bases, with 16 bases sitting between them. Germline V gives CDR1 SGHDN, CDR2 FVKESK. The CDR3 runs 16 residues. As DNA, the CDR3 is TGTGCCAGCAGCCAAGGGCGCGGGCCGAAGGGAAACATTCAGTACTTC. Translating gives CASSQGRGPKGNIQYF.